This entry lists 31 T cell receptor beta chains sequenced from one sample in a study of blood T cell repertoires in COVID-19. Sequencing used immunoSEQ multiplex PCR; TCRdb keeps in-frame clones, though not all of them. The sample lists approximately 140,000 clones, 65% to 85% occurring once. Sequencing input: peripheral blood. Source of these receptors: an elderly woman with acute or convalescent COVID-19.

This clone was counted a few times. CDR3 sequence (DNA): TGTGCCTGGAGCAGGGGTCATCAGCCCCAGCATTTT. Translated: CAWSRGHQPQHF. The rearrangement joins TRBV30 to TRBJ1-5; tentatively, D is TRBD1 (6 bases). V gave up 3 bases and J gave up 5 bases, with 8 bases separating them. The CDR3 runs 12 residues. Germline V CDR1 and CDR2: GTSNPN, SVGIG (reference sequence).

The chain uses TRBV4-3 and TRBJ1-4, with D hard to call. The CDR3 extends over 15 amino acids. Germline CDR1 and CDR2: LGHNA and YSLEER. V was trimmed by 3 bases and J by 8 bases, leaving 16 bases between them. The CDR3 DNA is TGCGCCAGCAGCCAGAGACCCCTCTCGGGGGAAAAACTGTTTTTT. This encodes CASSQRPLSGEKLFF.

The genes are TRBV5-4 and TRBJ2-6, with D possibly matching TRBD2 (5 bases). Germline CDR1 and CDR2: SGHNT and YYREEE (reference sequence). The CDR3 spans 15 residues. V gave up 4 bases and J gave up 0 bases, with 8 bases separating them. This CDR3 is CASSPGLSGANVLTF. The CDR3 DNA sequence: TGTGCCAGCAGCCCAGGACTCTCTGGGGCCAACGTCCTGACTTTC.

Notes on this clone: The sample contains more than one DNA sequence encoding this CDR3. This CDR3 reads CASSWTGGGGANVLTF. In DNA form, the CDR3 reads TGCGCCAGCAGCTGGACAGGGGGAGGAGGGGCCAACGTCCTGACTTTC. The chain carries TRBV5-1 and TRBJ2-6, with 10 nucleotides matching TRBD1. Germline V lookup: CDR1 SGHRS, CDR2 YFSETQ. Trimming removed 3 bases from V and 4 bases from J; junction bases left unmatched: 4. This CDR3 has 16 amino acids.

The genes are TRBV6-5 and TRBJ1-2; 7 nucleotides line up with TRBD1. V was pared by 6 bases and J by 8 bases, with 15 bases of the junction left unmatched. CDR1 is MNHEY and CDR2 is SVGAGI in the germline V gene. The CDR3 contains 15 residues. The CDR3 region is CASRPDRAQSNGYTF. The CDR3 DNA is TGTGCCAGCAGACCTGACAGGGCCCAATCGAACGGCTACACCTTC.

The chain carries TRBV9 and TRBJ2-5, with unresolved D. V was trimmed by 3 bases and J by 5 bases, leaving 11 bases between them. CDR3 length: 13 residues. The germline V gene encodes CDR1 SGDLS and CDR2 YYNGEE. The CDR3, as DNA: TGTGCCAGCAGCGCGACACCTTGGGAGACCCAGTACTTC. Its translation: CASSATPWETQYF.

The genes are TRBV2 and TRBJ2-5; no clear D. CDR1 and CDR2 from the germline V gene are SNHLY and FYNNEI. Trimming left V 1 base short and J 3 bases short, with 9 bases between. CDR3 length equals 14 residues. CDR3 bases: TGTGCCAGCAGTGAAGGCCATCCGGAAGAGACCCAGTACTTC. Its translation is CASSEGHPEETQYF.

The rearrangement links TRBV18 to TRBJ1-4, with D unresolved. Germline values: CDR1 KGHSH, CDR2 LQKENI. The germline V and J ends were trimmed by 2 bases and 7 bases, with 8 bases remaining between them. The CDR3 sequence is 13 residues long. CDR3 amino acids: CASSPGRGEKLFF. The CDR3 DNA reads TGTGCCAGCTCACCAGGCCGAGGTGAAAAACTGTTTTTT.

The rearrangement uses TRBV28 and TRBJ2-1; D is perhaps TRBD2 (6 bases). Germline V CDR1 and CDR2: MDHEN, SYDVKM. With 6 bases removed from V and 5 bases from J, the gap between germline ends came to 17 bases. This CDR3 contains 15 residues. The CDR3 nucleotides read TGTGCCAGCAGCCCCACTAGCCGGAGGGACAATGAGCAGTTCTTC. Its translation is CASSPTSRRDNEQFF. The entire variable domain, with the rest obtained from reference TRBV28 and TRBJ2-1, is as follows: DVKVTQSSRYLVKRTGEKVFLECVQDMDHENMFWYRQDPGLGLRLIYFSYDVKMKEKGDIPEGYSVSREKKERFSLILESASTNQTSMYLCASSPTSRRDNEQFFGPGTRLTVL.

The genes are TRBV20-1 and TRBJ2-2; a weak D match, TRBD2 (5 bases). The germline V gene encodes CDR1 DFQATT and CDR2 SNEGSKA (reference sequence). The V gene lost 7 bases and the J gene lost 7 bases, with 10 bases spanning the gap. The CDR3 has 11 residues. The CDR3 DNA reads as TGCAGTGTTCTAGCAATCGGGGAGCTGTTTTTT. Translation gives CSVLAIGELFF.

The chain links TRBV19 to TRBJ1-2; 7 bases map to TRBD1. The length of the CDR3 is 14 residues. Germline V gene lookup returns CDR1 LNHDA and CDR2 SQIVND (reference sequence). Germline trimming cut 1 base from V and 2 bases from J; bases unmatched to any gene: 1. CDR3 sequence: CASSIGDRNYGYTF. The CDR3 region has the DNA TGTGCCAGTAGTATAGGGGACAGAAACTATGGCTACACCTTC.

This clone appeared a single time. The chain has TRBV19 and TRBJ2-1, with TRBD2 as a possible D gene (5 bases). The V end was cut by 1 base, the J end by 5 bases, with 15 bases between. The CDR3 contains 16 residues. The germline V gene encodes CDR1 LNHDA and CDR2 SQIVND (reference sequence). CDR3 coding DNA: TGTGCCAGTAGTATAGTAGGGTCCGGGAACCACAATGAGCAGTTCTTC. Residues: CASSIVGSGNHNEQFF.

The chain links TRBV10-2 to TRBJ1-2; possibly TRBD1 for D (6 bases). This CDR3 region has 13 residues. CDR1 and CDR2 from the germline V gene are WSHSY and SAAADI. Trimming left V 7 bases short and J 3 bases short, with 12 bases between. Here the CDR3 reads CASTGTGYYGYTF. The CDR3, as DNA: TGCGCCAGCACCGGTACAGGGTACTATGGCTACACCTTC.

V and J are TRBV5-4 and TRBJ1-2; 7 bases agree with TRBD1. CDR1 and CDR2 (germline): SGHNT, YYREEE (reference sequence). CDR3 length: 14 amino acids. Trimming removed 4 bases from V and 4 bases from J; junction bases left unmatched: 7. In DNA, the CDR3 is TGTGCCAGCAGCCATGTACAGGGGAGCTATGGCTACACCTTC. Translation gives CASSHVQGSYGYTF.

The chain carries TRBV10-2 and TRBJ2-1; D remains unclear. V shed 2 bases and J shed 2 bases, with 4 bases lying between them. The germline gives CDR1 WSHSY, CDR2 SAAADI. The CDR3 runs 13 residues. The CDR3: CASSEAAYNEQFF. CDR3 nucleotide sequence: TGCGCCAGCAGTGAGGCAGCCTACAATGAGCAGTTCTTC.

The chain joins TRBV14 to TRBJ2-3; 9 bases map to TRBD2. Germline values: CDR1 SGHDN, CDR2 FVKESK. This CDR3 is 18 amino acids long. J lost 5 bases, V lost 4 bases, and 16 bases had no gene match. The CDR3 spells CASSLRWGSGRQGDTQYF. The CDR3 nucleotides are TGTGCCAGCAGCCTCAGATGGGGAAGCGGGAGGCAAGGAGATACGCAGTATTTT.

The chain uses TRBV19 and TRBJ1-6; possibly TRBD1 for D (5 bases). Per the germline V gene, CDR1 is LNHDA and CDR2 is SQIVND (reference sequence). This CDR3 contains 16 residues. The V gene lost 6 bases and the J gene lost 0 bases, with 12 bases spanning the gap. For the CDR3, the DNA is TGTGCCAGTAGCCAACAGGACCGCTCCTATAATTCACCCCTCCACTTT. This translates into CASSQQDRSYNSPLHF.

The chain has TRBV3-1 (or the pseudogene TRBV3-2) and TRBJ1-4, with a tentative D call TRBD1 (6 bases). V was trimmed by 3 bases and J by 10 bases, leaving 12 bases between them. The CDR3 has 13 amino acids. CDR1 is LGHDT and CDR2 is YNNKEL in the germline V gene (reference sequence). The CDR3 region has the DNA TGTGCCAGCAGCCATGGGACATTAGGAAAACTGTTTTTT. Encoded protein: CASSHGTLGKLFF.

CDR3 DNA sequence: TGTGCCAGTAGTATCATCCCCGGCGGGGTACAAGAGACCCAGTACTTC. It is translated as CASSIIPGGVQETQYF. This sequence joins TRBV19 and TRBJ2-5, with D possibly matching TRBD2 (6 bases). The V end was cut by 3 bases, the J end by 2 bases, with 16 bases between. Germline lookup yields CDR1 LNHDA and CDR2 SQIVND (reference sequence). CDR3 length: 16 residues.

The chain has TRBV18 and TRBJ2-7, with D unclear. The CDR3 length is 13 residues. The V end lost 3 bases, the J end lost 3 bases, and 9 bases lay between the germline ends. Germline V lookup: CDR1 KGHSH, CDR2 LQKENI. The CDR3 sequence: CASSPTLYYEQYF. The CDR3, as DNA: TGTGCCAGCTCACCGACACTTTACTACGAGCAGTACTTC. Using reference TRBV18 and TRBJ2-7 for the parts outside the CDR3, the full variable domain is NAGVMQNPRHLVRRRGQEARLRCSPMKGHSHVYWYRQLPEEGLKFMVYLQKENIIDESGMPKERFSAEFPKEGPSILRIQQVVRGDSAAYFCASSPTLYYEQYFGPGTRLTVT.

The rearrangement uses TRBV10-3 and TRBJ2-1; D is possibly TRBD1 (5 bases). The germline CDR1 and CDR2 sequences are ENHRY and SYGVKD. This CDR3 spans 12 amino acids. The germline V and J ends were trimmed by 3 bases and 8 bases, with 8 bases remaining between them. CDR3 in amino acids: CAISEWGYEQFF. CDR3 nucleotides: TGTGCCATCAGTGAATGGGGCTATGAGCAGTTCTTC.

V gene TRBV7-2 combines with J gene TRBJ1-2, with 9 positions matching TRBD1. Germline V gene sequence: CDR1 SGHTA, CDR2 FQGNSA. The CDR3 runs 16 residues. The ends lost 5 bases at V and 4 bases at J; junction bases unmatched: 11. The CDR3, as DNA: TGTGCCAGCAGCCTCGTACTAGGGACAGGGTCCTATGGCTACACCTTC. It codes for CASSLVLGTGSYGYTF.

This chain joins TRBV19 and TRBJ2-2; 10 nucleotides agree with TRBD1. Per the germline V gene, CDR1 is LNHDA and CDR2 is SQIVND (reference sequence). The CDR3 runs to 19 residues. V shed 6 bases, J shed 1 base, and the junction held 14 bases outside the gene matches. The CDR3 reads CASRRWGQGPFQNTGELFF. The CDR3 coding sequence is TGTGCCAGTAGGAGGTGGGGACAGGGGCCCTTCCAGAACACCGGGGAGCTGTTTTTT. Variable domain in full (rest from reference TRBV19 and TRBJ2-2): DGGITQSPKYLFRKEGQNVTLSCEQNLNHDAMYWYRQDPGQGLRLIYYSQIVNDFQKGDIAEGYSVSREKKESFPLTVTSAQKNPTAFYLCASRRWGQGPFQNTGELFFGEGSRLTVL.

The V and J genes are TRBV10-1 and TRBJ1-2; a weak D match, TRBD1 (6 bases). The CDR3 loop spans 14 amino acids. CDR1 and CDR2 (germline): WNHNN, SYGVQD (reference sequence). The V gene lost 4 bases and the J gene lost 7 bases, with 16 bases spanning the gap. CDR3 sequence: CASSGDRIGGGYTF. The CDR3 DNA reads TGCGCCAGCAGTGGAGACAGGATAGGTGGTGGCTACACCTTC.

The rearrangement links TRBV11-2 to TRBJ2-7; D ambiguous. Germline V gene lookup returns CDR1 SGHAT and CDR2 FQNNGV. The CDR3 runs 16 residues. Trimming removed 1 base at V and 0 bases at J, with 13 bases between. The DNA of the CDR3 is TGTGCCAGCAGCTTAGCTTACCGAGAATCCTCCTACGAGCAGTACTTC. Its translation is CASSLAYRESSYEQYF.

On this clone itself: At one boundary the junction diverges from the germline segment, which might be a read error. This rearrangement joins TRBV20-1 to TRBJ2-7; D is perhaps TRBD2 (5 bases). CDR1 DFQATT and CDR2 SNEGSKA come from the germline V gene (reference sequence). The CDR3 runs to 11 residues. CDR3 amino acids: CSPPKMRETDF. The CDR3 DNA reads TGCAGTCCCCCGAAGATGAGGGAGACCGACTTC.

The rearrangement uses TRBV29-1 and TRBJ1-3; D is perhaps TRBD1 (6 bases). Trimming removed 5 bases at V and 4 bases at J, with 15 bases between. The CDR3 has 14 residues. CDR1 and CDR2 from the germline V gene are SQVTM and ANQGSEA. The CDR3 region is CSVSGGGFGNTIYF. For the CDR3, the DNA is TGCAGCGTTTCGGGCGGGGGCTTCGGAAACACCATATATTTT.

V usage is TRBV6-6 and J usage is TRBJ2-1; D is ambiguous. V shed 1 base and J shed 5 bases, with 9 bases lying between them. This CDR3 is built from 14 residues. In germline, CDR1 is MNHNY, CDR2 SVGAGI (reference sequence). CDR3 coding DNA: TGTGCCAGCAGTTACTTTGGGCAGAACAATGAGCAGTTCTTC. Amino acids: CASSYFGQNNEQFF.

This chain links TRBV29-1 with TRBJ1-1; a possible D gene is TRBD1 (5 bases). Between the trimmed V and J ends, which lost 7 bases and 8 bases, there was a span of 8 bases. Germline V CDR1 and CDR2: SQVTM, ANQGSEA. This CDR3 contains 9 residues. CDR3 DNA sequence: TGCAGCGGGGGGGAGGAAGCTTTCTTT. Residues: CSGGEEAFF.

The CDR3 DNA reads as TGTGCCAGCAGTCGACCAGGGGGAACGAGAACTGAAGCTTTCTTT. Amino acid sequence: CASSRPGGTRTEAFF. This chain links TRBV6-2 or TRBV6-3 with TRBJ1-1; 7 nucleotides agree with TRBD1. The junction had 11 bases not matched to a gene; V was cut back by 5 bases and J by 5 bases. The germline CDR1 and CDR2 sequences are MNHEY and SVGEGT. The CDR3 runs to 15 residues.

This rearrangement joins TRBV3-1 (or the pseudogene TRBV3-2) to TRBJ1-2, with a tentative D call TRBD1 (6 bases). V lost 11 bases and J lost 3, with 19 bases in between. Looked up from germline, CDR1 is LGHDT and CDR2 is YNNKEL (reference sequence). CDR3 length: 14 amino acids. CDR3 loop: CAGGRQDGHYGYTF. Written as DNA, the CDR3 is TGTGCCGGTGGGAGACAGGACGGCCACTATGGCTACACCTTC.